This entry lists 29 T cell receptor beta chains sequenced from one sample in a study of cytomegalovirus exposure and HLA in healthy donors. The PCR was carried out with 60 Vbeta primers and 13 Jbeta primers. The table came from immunoSEQ multiplex PCR; TCRdb's copy has only in-frame clones and leaves some out. The table includes roughly 150,000 clones, approximately 80% detected once. The sample comprised PBMCs. The receptors stem from a male donor in good health and CMV-seronegative.

The rearrangement links TRBV6-5 to TRBJ2-2, with TRBD1 identical over 8 bases. Per germline, CDR1 MNHEY and CDR2 SVGAGI. V dropped 6 bases and J dropped 6; count of bases not matched to a gene: 9. CDR3 length: 15 amino acids. CDR3 coding DNA: TGTGCCAGCAGCCTTGGACAGGGCAAGGCCGGGGAGCTGTTTTTT. Protein: CASSLGQGKAGELFF.

This chain connects TRBV9 to TRBJ2-7; 8 nucleotides match TRBD1. V shed 4 bases and J 6 bases; nucleotides not matched to a gene: 6. Germline CDR1 is SGDLS and CDR2 is YYNGEE. This CDR3 is built from 13 residues. CDR3 region: CASSPGQGSEQYF. The CDR3 coding sequence is TGTGCCAGCAGCCCCGGACAGGGCAGCGAGCAGTACTTC.

This clone was counted only a few times. The J gene is TRBJ1-2, the V gene TRBV30; 7 nucleotides agree with TRBD1. Trimming at V came to 8 bases and at J to 3 bases, leaving 12 bases not matched to a gene. There are 14 residues in the CDR3. Germline lookup yields CDR1 GTSNPN and CDR2 SVGIG (reference sequence). This chain's CDR3 is CAGARDSNDYGYTF. The CDR3 DNA follows: TGTGCCGGGGCCCGGGACAGTAATGACTATGGCTACACCTTC. Complete variable domain (other parts from reference TRBV30 and TRBJ1-2): SQTIHQWPATLVQPVGSPLSLECTVEGTSNPNLYWYRQAAGRGLQLLFYSVGIGQISSEVPQNLSASRPQDRQFILSSKKLLLSDSGFYLCAGARDSNDYGYTFGSGTRLTVV.

The V gene is TRBV5-6, the J gene TRBJ1-5; D is unclear. Trimming stripped 0 bases from V and 4 bases from J, with 5 bases between. The CDR3 sequence is 13 residues long. Germline V gene lookup returns CDR1 SGHDT and CDR2 YYEEEE. This CDR3 reads CASSLARNQPQHF. In nucleotides, the CDR3 is TGTGCCAGCAGCTTGGCCCGGAATCAGCCCCAGCATTTT.

This clone occurred a few times. V and J are TRBV9 and TRBJ1-2; D remains unclear. Trimming left V 0 bases short and J 0 bases short, with 12 bases between. This CDR3 has 16 residues. The germline V gene has CDR1 SGDLS and CDR2 YYNGEE. CDR3 DNA: TGTGCCAGCAGCGTAGGTATAGACTATTCTAACTATGGCTACACCTTC. It is translated as CASSVGIDYSNYGYTF.

This rearrangement joins TRBV6-5 to TRBJ1-1; D possibly corresponds to TRBD1 (6 bases). V dropped 2 bases and J dropped 11 bases, with 15 bases sitting between them. Germline values: CDR1 MNHEY, CDR2 SVGAGI. The CDR3 length is 13 residues. CDR3 loop: CASSYNRWGLAFF. CDR3 sequence (DNA): TGTGCCAGCAGTTACAACCGCTGGGGGCTTGCTTTCTTT.

This clone was seen a few times. The genes are TRBV23-1 and TRBJ1-3, with 9 positions matching TRBD1. TRBV23-1 is an ORF, and what it does is uncertain. The junction had 7 bases not matched to a gene; V was cut back by 4 bases and J by 0 bases. CDR3 length: 17 amino acids. The CDR3: CASSRPGQGVSGNTIYF. The CDR3, as DNA: TGCGCCAGCAGTCGTCCGGGACAGGGCGTCTCTGGAAACACCATATATTTT.

Here the CDR3 DNA reads TGCGCCAGCAGGCCCGGGACTAGCGACTCCTACGAGCAGTACTTC. Translated: CASRPGTSDSYEQYF. The chain employs TRBV10-2 and TRBJ2-7, with TRBD2 identical over 10 bases. Germline V lookup: CDR1 WSHSY, CDR2 SAAADI. V lost 6 bases and J lost 0; bases outside the gene matches: 5. The CDR3 totals 15 residues.

The J gene is TRBJ2-7, the V gene TRBV18, with D possibly TRBD1 on 7 matching bases. There are 19 residues in the CDR3. Trimming removed 5 bases at V and 2 bases at J, with 28 bases between. Germline V gene sequence: CDR1 KGHSH, CDR2 LQKENI. The CDR3 is CASSGRGGDSGSRTYEQYF. The CDR3 region has the DNA TGTGCCAGCTCAGGTCGGGGTGGGGACAGCGGGTCCCGCACCTACGAGCAGTACTTC.

The rearrangement uses TRBV11-2 and TRBJ2-1; 10 bases are shared with TRBD1. The V gene's germline CDR1 is SGHAT and CDR2 FQNNGV. The CDR3 is 13 amino acids. Trimming cost V 4 bases and J 14 bases; bases outside gene matches: 8. In DNA form, the CDR3 reads TGTGCCAGCAGCTCCAGAGACAGGGGGCTTGAGTTCTTC. Its translation is CASSSRDRGLEFF.

The rearrangement uses TRBV2 and TRBJ2-5; TRBD2 matches 10 bases. Trimming at V came to 7 bases and at J to 2 bases, leaving 7 bases not matched to a gene. Germline CDR1 and CDR2: SNHLY and FYNNEI. This CDR3 has 15 amino acids. The CDR3 sequence: CASTGTSGVQETQYF. The CDR3 DNA is TGTGCCAGCACCGGCACTAGCGGGGTACAAGAGACCCAGTACTTC.

This chain joins TRBV7-2 and TRBJ2-3; 7 nucleotides align to TRBD2. CDR1 and CDR2 from the germline V gene are SGHTA and FQGNSA. This CDR3 has 19 residues. Trimming cost V 1 base and J 2 bases; bases outside gene matches: 15. The CDR3, as DNA: TGTGCCAGCAGCTTAGGGGGGGAGGGAGCGGGGACCTACACAGATACGCAGTATTTT. Its protein is CASSLGGEGAGTYTDTQYF.

The chain joins TRBV4-3 to TRBJ2-3; 13 bases map to TRBD2. CDR1 is LGHNA and CDR2 is YSLEER in the germline V gene. The CDR3 is 17 residues long. J was trimmed by 4 bases and V by 2 bases; bases with no gene match: 6. The CDR3 DNA reads TGCGCCAGCAGCCAATCCGGACTAGCGGGAGTCCCAGATACGCAGTATTTT. Amino acids: CASSQSGLAGVPDTQYF.

The V call is TRBV7-3, the J call TRBJ2-3; a weak D match, TRBD1 (5 bases). Germline-derived CDR1 and CDR2 are SGHTA and FQGTGA. The ends were cut back, 5 bases at V and 3 bases at J, with 27 bases in the middle. The CDR3 runs to 19 residues. CDR3 bases: TGTGCCAGCAGCCTCTGTCGACAGATTAACCTTTTTGCGACAGATACGCAGTATTTT. Its translation: CASSLCRQINLFATDTQYF.

V is TRBV29-1 and J is TRBJ2-3, with 9 positions matching TRBD2. The CDR3 sequence is 18 residues long. V was pared by 2 bases and J by 0 bases, with 12 bases of the junction left unmatched. CDR1 and CDR2 from the germline V gene are SQVTM and ANQGSEA. The CDR3 sequence: CSVELLSGGFTSTDTQYF. CDR3 nucleotides: TGCAGCGTTGAACTTCTTAGCGGGGGTTTCACGAGCACAGATACGCAGTATTTT.

The chain joins TRBV2 to TRBJ2-7; weak D call: TRBD2 (5 bases). The CDR3 length is 13 residues. V lost 1 base, J lost 2 bases, and 6 bases lay in between. CDR1 is SNHLY, CDR2 FYNNEI, per germline. The CDR3 DNA reads as TGTGCCAGCAGTGAAGGACTAACCTACGAGCAGTACTTC. Protein sequence: CASSEGLTYEQYF.

The CDR3 sequence: CASSGGLEWGLYNEQFF. CDR3 DNA sequence: TGTGCCAGCAGTGGGGGGTTGGAGTGGGGGCTATACAATGAGCAGTTCTTC. The rearrangement uses TRBV25-1 and TRBJ2-1, with D possibly matching TRBD1 (6 bases). Germline CDR1 MGHDK, CDR2 SYGVNS. V was pared by 4 bases and J by 4 bases, with 20 bases between. The CDR3 is made up of 17 amino acids.

V usage is TRBV4-3 and J usage is TRBJ2-2; unclear D gene. The V end lost 0 bases, the J end lost 0 bases, and 8 bases lay between the germline ends. The CDR3 length is 16 residues. Looked up from germline, CDR1 is LGHNA and CDR2 is YSLEER. DNA for the CDR3: TGCGCCAGCAGCCAAGATACTCCCGCGAACACCGGGGAGCTGTTTTTT. Its translation: CASSQDTPANTGELFF.

The chain links TRBV5-4 to TRBJ2-1, with D possibly being TRBD2 (6 bases). Germline-derived CDR1 and CDR2 are SGHNT and YYREEE (reference sequence). The V end lost 4 bases, the J end lost 7 bases, and 18 bases lay between the germline ends. The CDR3 covers 15 residues. CDR3 amino acids: CASSQALARRNEQFF. The CDR3, as DNA: TGTGCCAGCAGCCAGGCCCTAGCGCGGCGGAATGAGCAGTTCTTC. Full variable domain (missing parts from reference TRBV5-4 and TRBJ2-1): ETGVTQSPTHLIKTRGQQVTLRCSSQSGHNTVSWYQQALGQGPQFIFQYYREEENGRGNFPPRFSGLQFPNYSSELNVNALELDDSALYLCASSQALARRNEQFFGPGTRLTVL.

This chain links TRBV6-5 with TRBJ2-7; 8 bases are a match to TRBD2. Losses at the gene ends were 0 bases for V and 2 bases for J; bases not matched to a gene: 3. This CDR3 spans 15 amino acids. Germline CDR1 is MNHEY and CDR2 is SVGAGI. CDR3 bases: TGTGCCAGCAGTTACTCGAAAGCGGGAGCCTACGAGCAGTACTTC. It codes for CASSYSKAGAYEQYF.

This clone was observed a few times. This rearrangement joins TRBV19 to TRBJ2-7; D gene unclear. CDR3 length: 12 amino acids. Germline CDR1 reads LNHDA; CDR2 reads SQIVND (reference sequence). V lost 5 bases and J lost 6, with 11 bases in between. CDR3 sequence reads: CASSPGDAEQYF. The CDR3 region has the DNA TGTGCCAGTAGTCCCGGAGATGCCGAGCAGTACTTC.

In its sample, this clone was seen once. This chain uses TRBV10-3 with TRBJ2-3; 13 nucleotides line up with TRBD2. The length of the CDR3 is 20 residues. V was pared by 5 bases and J by 0 bases, with 14 bases of the junction left unmatched. The germline CDR1 and CDR2 sequences are ENHRY and SYGVKD. DNA of the CDR3: TGTGCCATCAGTAGTCATGGGACTAGCGGGGACTTAGAGAGCACAGATACGCAGTATTTT. Its translation: CAISSHGTSGDLESTDTQYF.

The rearrangement uses TRBV7-9 and TRBJ2-2; 12 bases match TRBD2. This CDR3 region has 15 residues. The J segment lost 7 bases and the V segment lost 5 bases, leaving 5 bases of the junction unmatched. CDR1 is SEHNR, CDR2 FQNEAQ, per germline (reference sequence). As DNA, the CDR3 is TGTGCCAGCAGCCCGACTAGCGGGAGAAACGGGGAGCTGTTTTTT. It is translated as CASSPTSGRNGELFF.

The chain combines TRBV5-4 with TRBJ1-4, with 7 positions matching TRBD1. This CDR3 is built from 14 residues. From germline, CDR1 is SGHNT and CDR2 YYREEE (reference sequence). V lost 0 bases, J lost 7 bases, and 3 bases stayed unmatched. This chain's CDR3 is CASSLAGGGEKLFF. The DNA of the CDR3 is TGTGCCAGCAGCTTGGCAGGGGGAGGTGAAAAACTGTTTTTT.

This clone was found a few times. This chain uses TRBV10-3 with TRBJ2-7; TRBD2 aligns across 14 bases. This CDR3 has 18 residues. V shed 11 bases, J shed 8 bases, and the junction held 23 bases outside the gene matches. The germline V gene has CDR1 ENHRY and CDR2 SYGVKD. The CDR3 DNA follows: TGTGCCCTGTCCACCGGGACTAGCGGGAGTGGAGGCCCTTGTAAGCAGTACTTC. This translates into CALSTGTSGSGGPCKQYF.

This chain uses TRBV7-6 with TRBJ1-1; D gene unclear. Trimming stripped 1 base from V and 1 base from J, with 7 bases between. The CDR3 loop spans 14 amino acids. CDR1 is SGHVS, CDR2 FNYEAQ, per germline. CDR3 protein: CASSLGRGNTEAFF. In DNA form, the CDR3 reads TGTGCCAGCAGCTTAGGTCGCGGGAACACTGAAGCTTTCTTT. The whole variable domain, remainder taken from reference TRBV7-6 and TRBJ1-1, is GAGVSQSPRYKVTKRGQDVALRCDPISGHVSLYWYRQALGQGPEFLTYFNYEAQQDKSGLPNDRFSAERPEGSISTLTIQRTEQRDSAMYRCASSLGRGNTEAFFGQGTRLTVV.

The chain couples TRBV6-1 to TRBJ2-1; 7 positions agree with TRBD2. This CDR3 has 15 amino acids. Germline lookup yields CDR1 MNHNS and CDR2 SASEGT. The J segment lost 0 bases and the V segment lost 4 bases, leaving 3 bases of the junction unmatched. The CDR3 reads CASSGLADSYNEQFF. The DNA of the CDR3 is TGTGCCAGCAGTGGCCTAGCGGACTCCTACAATGAGCAGTTCTTC.

This clone was counted only a few times. The rearrangement joins TRBV27 to TRBJ2-2; D not certain. Germline CDR1 reads MNHEY; CDR2 reads SMNVEV (reference sequence). The CDR3 has 12 amino acids. Deletions cut 5 bases from V and 1 base from J, with 2 bases between. CDR3 sequence (DNA): TGTGCCAGCAGTCAGAACACCGGGGAGCTGTTTTTT. Translated, it gives CASSQNTGELFF.

The V call is TRBV4-1, the J call TRBJ2-5; 13 bases agree with TRBD2. The length of the CDR3 is 19 residues. J lost 4 bases, V lost 3 bases, and 14 bases had no gene match. CDR1 MGHRA and CDR2 YSYEKL come from the germline V gene. This CDR3 reads CASSQGTSGNNRLRETQYF. The CDR3 DNA follows: TGCGCCAGCAGCCAGGGGACTAGCGGGAACAACAGATTAAGAGAGACCCAGTACTTC.